This TCR beta chain was documented in a study of identifying expanded T cells in peripheral blood. The CDR3 is made up of 17 amino acids. Produced via immunoSEQ multiplex PCR; TCRdb's table is partial and in-frame only. The sample includes about 86,000 clones, about 88% of them seen just once. No infections or other immune events were documented during collection. This clonotype originated in a person aged 18 to 70 in good health. This rearrangement joins TRBV21-1 to TRBJ1-6; the D segment call TRBD1 is taken from the table without a DNA check. TRBV21-1 is tagged as a pseudogene. The sample comprised blood. The CDR3 nucleotides are TGTGCCAGCAGCAACAACGGAGTAGGGACAGAGAATTCACCCCTCCACTTT. Amino acids: CASSNNGVGTENSPLHF.